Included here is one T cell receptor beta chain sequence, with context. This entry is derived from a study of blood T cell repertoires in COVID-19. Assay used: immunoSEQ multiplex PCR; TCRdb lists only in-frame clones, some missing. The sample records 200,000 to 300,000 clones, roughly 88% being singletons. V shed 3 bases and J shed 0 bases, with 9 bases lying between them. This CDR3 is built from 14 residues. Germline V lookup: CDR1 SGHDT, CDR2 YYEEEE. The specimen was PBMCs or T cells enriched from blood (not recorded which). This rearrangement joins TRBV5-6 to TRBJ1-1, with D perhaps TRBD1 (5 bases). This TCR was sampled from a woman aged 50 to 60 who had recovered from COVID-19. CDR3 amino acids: CASSYGQLNTEAFF. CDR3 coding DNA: TGTGCCAGCAGCTACGGACAACTGAACACTGAAGCTTTCTTT.